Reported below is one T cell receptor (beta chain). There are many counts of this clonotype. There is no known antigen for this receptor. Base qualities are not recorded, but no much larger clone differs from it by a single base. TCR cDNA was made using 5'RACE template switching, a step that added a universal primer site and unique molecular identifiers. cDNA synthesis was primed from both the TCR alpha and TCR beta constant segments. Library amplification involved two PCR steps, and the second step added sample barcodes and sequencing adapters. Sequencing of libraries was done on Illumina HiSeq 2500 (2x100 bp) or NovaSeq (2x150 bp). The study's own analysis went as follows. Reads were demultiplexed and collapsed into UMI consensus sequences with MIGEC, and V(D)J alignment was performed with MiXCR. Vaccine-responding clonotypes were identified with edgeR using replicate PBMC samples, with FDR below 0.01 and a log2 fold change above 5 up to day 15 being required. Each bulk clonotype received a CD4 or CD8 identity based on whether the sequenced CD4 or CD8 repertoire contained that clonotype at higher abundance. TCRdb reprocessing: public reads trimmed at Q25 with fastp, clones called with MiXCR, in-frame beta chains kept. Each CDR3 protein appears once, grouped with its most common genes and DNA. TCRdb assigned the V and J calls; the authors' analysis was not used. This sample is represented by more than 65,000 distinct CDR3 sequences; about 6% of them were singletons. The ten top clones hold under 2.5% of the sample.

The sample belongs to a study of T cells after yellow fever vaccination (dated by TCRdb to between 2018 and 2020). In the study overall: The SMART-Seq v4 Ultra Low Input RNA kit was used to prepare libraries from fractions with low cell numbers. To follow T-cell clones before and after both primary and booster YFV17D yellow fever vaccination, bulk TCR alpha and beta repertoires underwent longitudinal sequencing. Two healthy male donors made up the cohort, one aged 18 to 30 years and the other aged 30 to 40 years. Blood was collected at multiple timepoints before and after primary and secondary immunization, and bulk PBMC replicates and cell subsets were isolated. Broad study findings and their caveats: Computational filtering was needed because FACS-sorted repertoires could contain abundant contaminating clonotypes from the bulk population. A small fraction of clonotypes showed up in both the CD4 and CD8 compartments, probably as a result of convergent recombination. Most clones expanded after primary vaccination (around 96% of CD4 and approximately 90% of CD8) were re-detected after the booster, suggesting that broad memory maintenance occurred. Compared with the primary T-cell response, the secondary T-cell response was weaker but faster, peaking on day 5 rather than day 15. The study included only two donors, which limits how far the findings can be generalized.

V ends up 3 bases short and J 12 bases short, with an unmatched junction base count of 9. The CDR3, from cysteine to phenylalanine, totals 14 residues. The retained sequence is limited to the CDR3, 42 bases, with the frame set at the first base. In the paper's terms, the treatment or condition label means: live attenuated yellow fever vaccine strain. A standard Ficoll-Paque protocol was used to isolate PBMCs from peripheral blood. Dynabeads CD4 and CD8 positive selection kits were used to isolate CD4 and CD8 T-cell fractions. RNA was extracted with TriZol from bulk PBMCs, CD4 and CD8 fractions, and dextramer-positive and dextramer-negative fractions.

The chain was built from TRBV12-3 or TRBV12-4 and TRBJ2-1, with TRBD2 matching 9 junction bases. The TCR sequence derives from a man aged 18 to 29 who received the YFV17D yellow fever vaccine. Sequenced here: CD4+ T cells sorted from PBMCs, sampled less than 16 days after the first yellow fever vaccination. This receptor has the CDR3 CASSFAGGGGAQFF. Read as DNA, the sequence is TGTGCCAGCAGTTTCGCGGGGGGGGGCGGGGCGCAGTTCTTC.